The 4 T cell receptor beta chains below all came from one sample that was sequenced in a study of blood T cell repertoires in COVID-19. Here immunoSEQ multiplex PCR was the method, and the copy in TCRdb shows in-frame clones only, minus some. The sample yields 100,000 to 150,000 clones, 86% seen once. Material for sequencing was peripheral blood. The receptors originated from a man in his 70s who had recovered from COVID-19.

The V and J genes are TRBV5-4 and TRBJ2-2, with 7 bases aligning to TRBD2. CDR3 size: 17 residues. V lost 0 bases, J lost 2 bases, and 7 bases stayed unmatched. CDR1 and CDR2 from the germline V gene are SGHNT and YYREEE (reference sequence). The CDR3 region has the DNA TGTGCCAGCAGCTTGGCTAGGCAGGGACTAAACACCGGGGAGCTGTTTTTT. Its translation: CASSLARQGLNTGELFF. Combining the CDR3 with reference TRBV5-4 and TRBJ2-2 gives the whole variable domain ETGVTQSPTHLIKTRGQQVTLRCSSQSGHNTVSWYQQALGQGPQFIFQYYREEENGRGNFPPRFSGLQFPNYSSELNVNALELDDSALYLCASSLARQGLNTGELFFGEGSRLTVL.

The chain links TRBV5-1 to TRBJ2-1, with D tentatively TRBD1 (6 bases). Germline V gives CDR1 SGHRS, CDR2 YFSETQ. CDR3 length: 13 residues. V was trimmed by 0 bases and J by 5 bases, leaving 6 bases between them. CDR3 nucleotide sequence: TGCGCCAGCAGCTTGGGACAGGACAATGAGCAGTTCTTC. Protein sequence: CASSLGQDNEQFF.

The V and J genes are TRBV11-2 and TRBJ2-7; the D is unclear. Per the germline V gene, CDR1 is SGHAT and CDR2 is FQNNGV. Trimming pared 0 bases from V and 3 bases from J, leaving 6 bases between. The CDR3 has 13 residues. This chain's CDR3 is CASSLEADYEQYF. Here the CDR3 DNA reads TGTGCCAGCAGCTTAGAGGCCGACTACGAGCAGTACTTC. Together with reference TRBV11-2 and TRBJ2-7, the CDR3 gives the full variable domain: EAGVAQSPRYKIIEKRQSVAFWCNPISGHATLYWYQQILGQGPKLLIQFQNNGVVDDSQLPKDRFSAERLKGVDSTLKIQPAKLEDSAVYLCASSLEADYEQYFGPGTRLTVT.

The rearrangement joins TRBV10-3 to TRBJ2-3; D might be TRBD1 (6 bases). The CDR3 length is 13 residues. V gave up 4 bases and J gave up 2 bases, with 7 bases separating them. CDR1 is ENHRY and CDR2 is SYGVKD in the germline V gene. In DNA, the CDR3 is TGTGCCATCAGTGGACAGGACACAGATACGCAGTATTTT. Translating it yields CAISGQDTDTQYF.